This paragraph reports one T cell receptor (beta chain). These data come from a study of cytomegalovirus exposure and HLA in healthy donors. Primers for the PCR totalled 60 Vbeta and 13 Jbeta. The data were produced by immunoSEQ multiplex PCR, yet TCRdb's version contains in-frame clones alone and is incomplete. This sample contains roughly 62,000 clones. CDR3 length equals 14 residues. CDR1 and CDR2 (germline): SGHNT, YYREEE (reference sequence). Trimming removed 4 bases from V and 1 base from J, with 12 bases in between. Input material: PBMCs. V gene TRBV5-4 combines with J gene TRBJ2-7; D possibly corresponds to TRBD2 (5 bases). The source is a male donor in good health and CMV-seronegative. This chain's CDR3 is CASSPRGGSYEQYF. The CDR3 DNA sequence: TGTGCCAGCAGCCCACGCGGCGGGTCCTACGAGCAGTACTTC. Full variable domain (missing parts from reference TRBV5-4 and TRBJ2-7): ETGVTQSPTHLIKTRGQQVTLRCSSQSGHNTVSWYQQALGQGPQFIFQYYREEENGRGNFPPRFSGLQFPNYSSELNVNALELDDSALYLCASSPRGGSYEQYFGPGTRLTVT.